This T cell receptor (beta chain) was captured by sequencing in a study of brain T cells in children with intractable seizures. Details on this clone: Its antigen is still unknown.

Time point here: blood from clinic visit 5 months post-surgery; TSC patient then seizure free. Surgery cases with the highest brain T cell transcript signatures were chosen for sequencing. Before surgery, patients took at least one anti-epileptic drug. Study results and caveats: Absence of clones before surgery may stem from lower sequencing depth. HCMV serostatus was not known, and viral specificity came from CDR3 similarity only.

The assay was immunoSEQ multiplex PCR, and TCRdb's table has in-frame clones only and misses some. The sample includes about 340,000 clones, 93% of them seen just once. The CDR3 has 14 residues. The V gene's germline CDR1 is LNHDA and CDR2 SQIVND (reference sequence). V shed 2 bases, J shed 4 bases, and the junction held 1 base outside the gene matches. The sequence derives from a boy under two years old with tuberous sclerosis and intractable seizures. This sample comprised peripheral blood, obtained approximately 5 months after surgery. The genes are TRBV19 and TRBJ2-1; 8 bases map to TRBD2. CDR3: CASSITSGYNEQFF. CDR3 nucleotides: TGTGCCAGTAGTATAACTAGCGGTTACAATGAGCAGTTCTTC.